A single T cell receptor beta chain is shown here with its context. These data belong to a study of CD8 T cells in Susac syndrome. Trimming stripped 3 bases from V and 4 bases from J, with 6 bases between. CDR3 length: 13 amino acids. The germline gives CDR1 LNHDA, CDR2 SQIVND (reference sequence). Reverse transcription of roughly 0.45 to 1 ug RNA used random hexamers. TCRdb re-derived calls from the immunoSEQ multiplex PCR reads in MiXCR, one entry per CDR3 protein. The sample lists approximately 140,000 distinct CDR3 sequences, around 85% seen once, with 0.45% to 0.65% in the top ten. This receptor was obtained from a human donor with multiple sclerosis. The sequencing input was CD8+ T cells from PBMCs. The chain combines TRBV19 with TRBJ2-2, with D hard to call. This chain's CDR3 is CASSMLVTGELFF. CDR3 coding DNA: TGTGCCAGTAGTATGCTAGTCACCGGGGAGCTGTTTTTT.